Following are 15 T cell receptor beta chains from one sample sequenced in a study of PD-L1 blockade in urothelial cancer. Clones were sequenced by immunoSEQ multiplex PCR, and TCRdb holds only the in-frame ones, with some missing. This sample has 40,000 or so clones, with 70% to 85% found just once. Source: PBMCs, taken around atezolizumab (anti-PD-L1) treatment. These receptors all come from a man in his 60s with urothelial cancer.

The rearrangement links TRBV6-1 to TRBJ1-6; maybe TRBD1 (5 bases). The germline CDR1 and CDR2 sequences are MNHNS and SASEGT. Trimming pared 5 bases from V and 7 bases from J, leaving 12 bases between. The CDR3 consists of 14 residues. This chain's CDR3 is CASSKADRNSPLHF. The CDR3, as DNA: TGTGCCAGCAGTAAGGCCGACAGAAATTCACCCCTCCACTTT.

The chain combines TRBV7-2 with TRBJ2-7; TRBD2 agrees at 13 bases. This CDR3 is 15 amino acids long. Germline trimming cut 4 bases from V and 5 bases from J; bases unmatched to any gene: 5. Germline CDR1 SGHTA, CDR2 FQGNSA. The CDR3 here is CASSSQTSGGNEQYF. The CDR3 coding sequence is TGTGCCAGCAGCTCACAGACTAGCGGGGGGAACGAGCAGTACTTC.

This rearrangement joins TRBV9 to TRBJ2-6, with a possible D match to TRBD1 (5 bases). This CDR3 comprises 20 residues. V lost 8 bases and J lost 0, with 27 bases in between. Germline V CDR1 and CDR2: SGDLS, YYNGEE. The CDR3 DNA reads TGTGCCAGGCTAATTAGGACACTTACAAGGGATTACTCTGGGGCCAACGTCCTGACTTTC. It specifies CARLIRTLTRDYSGANVLTF.

The chain combines TRBV4-2 with TRBJ2-2; no reliable D call. Germline CDR1 is LGHNA and CDR2 is YNFKEQ. The germline V and J ends were trimmed by 4 bases and 3 bases, with 9 bases remaining between them. This CDR3 comprises 14 residues. DNA of the CDR3: TGTGCCAGCAGCCCGCGAAGTGACACCGGGGAGCTGTTTTTT. It codes for CASSPRSDTGELFF.

The chain combines TRBV27 with TRBJ1-2; 8 positions agree with TRBD1. The germline gives CDR1 MNHEY, CDR2 SMNVEV (reference sequence). Losses at the gene ends were 5 bases for V and 4 bases for J; bases not matched to a gene: 3. The CDR3 length is 13 residues. CDR3 bases: TGTGCCAGCAGTCCGGGACAGGCCTATGGCTACACCTTC. Amino acids: CASSPGQAYGYTF.

The J gene is TRBJ2-1, the V gene TRBV4-1; 7 bases are a match to TRBD2. CDR1 and CDR2 from the germline V gene are MGHRA and YSYEKL. V was pared by 1 base and J by 2 bases, with 5 bases of the junction left unmatched. The CDR3 sequence is 16 residues long. CDR3 amino acids: CASSQGGGAAYNEQFF. For the CDR3, the DNA is TGCGCCAGCAGCCAAGGGGGAGGGGCAGCCTACAATGAGCAGTTCTTC.

The chain uses TRBV7-9 and TRBJ1-2; no definite D call. V lost 2 bases and J lost 1, with 14 bases in between. Per germline, CDR1 SEHNR and CDR2 FQNEAQ (reference sequence). The CDR3 has 16 residues. In DNA, the CDR3 is TGTGCCAGCAGCTTAAGATCAGGCCCACTTAACTATGGCTACACCTTC. Its translation: CASSLRSGPLNYGYTF.

This chain links TRBV5-5 with TRBJ2-1; 7 bases fit TRBD2. The CDR3 loop spans 15 amino acids. In germline, CDR1 is SGHKS, CDR2 YYEKEE (reference sequence). With 0 bases clipped from V and 6 bases from J, the junction kept 6 bases outside the gene matches. CDR3 protein: CASSLGGGVGNEQFF. CDR3 nucleotides: TGTGCCAGCAGCTTGGGTGGGGGGGTCGGCAATGAGCAGTTCTTC.

The chain recombines TRBV20-1 with TRBJ2-7, with D tentatively TRBD1 (5 bases). Germline loops: CDR1 DFQATT, CDR2 SNEGSKA (reference sequence). V was trimmed by 2 bases and J by 5 bases, leaving 7 bases between them. This CDR3 has 11 residues. The CDR3 loop is CSARKTDEQYF. The CDR3 bases are TGCAGTGCTAGAAAGACAGACGAGCAGTACTTC.

The chain is built from TRBV5-6 and TRBJ1-1, with D uncertain. The CDR3 is 14 residues long. Germline V gene sequence: CDR1 SGHDT, CDR2 YYEEEE. V gave up 1 base and J gave up 4 bases, with 11 bases separating them. The CDR3 DNA reads TGTGCCAGCAGCTTGCTGGAGGGTGTCACTGAAGCTTTCTTT. It encodes CASSLLEGVTEAFF.

This sequence joins TRBV6-6 and TRBJ2-1; 10 bases agree with TRBD1. This CDR3 contains 16 residues. Trimming took 5 bases from V and 3 from J; bases not matched to a gene: 7. Germline V lookup: CDR1 MNHNY, CDR2 SVGAGI (reference sequence). The CDR3 spells CASSQTTGGYYNEQFF. The CDR3 DNA sequence: TGTGCCAGCAGTCAAACGACAGGGGGCTACTACAATGAGCAGTTCTTC.

The V call is TRBV5-6, the J call TRBJ1-1; D remains unclear. V lost 4 bases, J lost 11 bases, and 18 bases lay in between. The CDR3 sequence is 13 residues long. Per the germline V gene, CDR1 is SGHDT and CDR2 is YYEEEE. The CDR3 sequence is CASSLNEGNNAFF. The CDR3 DNA is TGTGCCAGCAGCCTCAACGAGGGCAATAACGCTTTCTTT.

The V and J genes are TRBV10-3 and TRBJ2-3; TRBD2 agrees at 12 bases. V dropped 2 bases and J dropped 2; count of bases not matched to a gene: 11. The CDR3 totals 19 residues. Germline-derived CDR1 and CDR2 are ENHRY and SYGVKD. The CDR3 loop is CAISEGKTRTSGATDTQYF. In nucleotides, the CDR3 is TGTGCCATCAGTGAGGGAAAGACAAGGACTAGCGGGGCCACAGATACGCAGTATTTT.

This clone was recorded once. The J gene is TRBJ2-3, the V gene TRBV11-2; 7 bases are a match to TRBD2. J gave up 14 bases and V 5 bases, and 10 bases lay outside the gene matches. CDR1 is SGHAT and CDR2 is FQNNGV in the germline V gene. The CDR3 is 12 residues long. For the CDR3, the DNA is TGTGCCAGCAGCCATGGGGACTACTTGCGGTATTTT. It yields the protein CASSHGDYLRYF.

The rearrangement uses TRBV5-1 and TRBJ2-7; D possibly corresponds to TRBD1 (6 bases). Per germline, CDR1 SGHRS and CDR2 YFSETQ. The ends were cut back, 0 bases at V and 2 bases at J, with 12 bases in the middle. CDR3 length equals 15 residues. CDR3 amino acids: CASSLGWTATYEQYF. In nucleotides, the CDR3 is TGCGCCAGCAGCTTGGGATGGACAGCTACCTACGAGCAGTACTTC.